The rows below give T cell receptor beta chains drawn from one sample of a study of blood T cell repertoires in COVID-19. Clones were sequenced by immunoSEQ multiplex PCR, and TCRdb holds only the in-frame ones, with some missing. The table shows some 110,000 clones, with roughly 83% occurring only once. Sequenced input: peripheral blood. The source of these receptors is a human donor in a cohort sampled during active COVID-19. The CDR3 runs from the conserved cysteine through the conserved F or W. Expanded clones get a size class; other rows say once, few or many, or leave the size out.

CDR3aa: CASSPSTSGALDTQYF
abundance: -
v_gene: TRBV27

CDR3aa: CAWSVRAGSYEQYF
abundance: -
v_gene: TRBV30

CDR3aa: CASSLVVRNSGNTIYF
abundance: -
v_gene: TRBV28

CDR3aa: CASSGRTGLTTGEQYF
abundance: -
v_gene: TRBV9

CDR3aa: CASSFRAGPGSSREQYF
abundance: -
v_gene: TRBV5-1

CDR3aa: CASNQGQIWDTQYF
abundance: -
v_gene: TRBV27

CDR3aa: CASREAGTASYEQYF
abundance: -
v_gene: TRBV2

CDR3aa: CASSRRTPLMSHNEQFF
abundance: -
v_gene: TRBV7-9

CDR3aa: CASSSAGGLAGGHEQFF
abundance: -
v_gene: TRBV21-1

CDR3aa: CASSDAGTSETQYF
abundance: -
v_gene: TRBV4-1

CDR3aa: CASSKQQGKDQPQHF
abundance: -
v_gene: TRBV27

CDR3aa: CASSLGRRRGGAARDQPQHF
abundance: -
v_gene: TRBV13

CDR3aa: CAWSVTGSGFTDTQYF
abundance: -
v_gene: TRBV30

CDR3aa: CASSTTGGFYEQYF
abundance: -
v_gene: TRBV6-2/TRBV6-3

CDR3aa: CASSLLADYQFF
abundance: -
v_gene: TRBV12-3/TRBV12-4

CDR3aa: CASSLTSGGSSSTDTQYF
abundance: few
v_gene: TRBV7-3

CDR3aa: CASSYSGAQETQYF
abundance: -
v_gene: TRBV7-2

CDR3aa: CASSLAGSSFSYEQYF
abundance: -
v_gene: TRBV7-2

CDR3aa: CASSLGTSGAGELFF
abundance: -
v_gene: TRBV7-2

CDR3aa: CASSTRGSNTGELFF
abundance: -
v_gene: TRBV27

CDR3aa: CAISEGRNYGYTF
abundance: once
v_gene: TRBV10-3

CDR3aa: CASSLGGGTGTEKLFF
abundance: -
v_gene: TRBV7-8

CDR3aa: CASSYRGQDDEKLFF
abundance: -
v_gene: TRBV7-9

CDR3aa: CASSFSGTPDTQYF
abundance: -
v_gene: TRBV7-2

CDR3aa: CASSRTISSEQFF
abundance: once
v_gene: TRBV9

CDR3aa: CASSRNRGPSQETQYF
abundance: -
v_gene: TRBV6-2/TRBV6-3

CDR3aa: CASSLKGFVETQYF
abundance: -
v_gene: TRBV28

CDR3aa: CASSQQSLRLAGGGNEQFF
abundance: -
v_gene: TRBV3-1/TRBV3-2

CDR3aa: CASSPQAGTSGPYEQYF
abundance: few
v_gene: TRBV7-2

CDR3aa: CASSLSNDSQLRPHNSPLHF
abundance: -
v_gene: TRBV28

CDR3aa: CASSPTRTIYF
abundance: once
v_gene: TRBV12-3/TRBV12-4

CDR3aa: CASRPPTGANEKLFF
abundance: -
v_gene: TRBV6-6

CDR3aa: CASSSLKGVYGANVLTF
abundance: -
v_gene: TRBV27

CDR3aa: CASSPTPRQGMNTEAFF
abundance: few
v_gene: TRBV5-6

CDR3aa: CASSIRDRVHEAFF
abundance: -
v_gene: TRBV19

CDR3aa: CASSLIGSTNEKLFF
abundance: -
v_gene: TRBV28

CDR3aa: CASKTGLAGQETQYF
abundance: -
v_gene: TRBV27

CDR3aa: CASSKPSFMANEKLFF
abundance: -
v_gene: TRBV19

CDR3aa: CAWRFRGLSYEQYF
abundance: -
v_gene: TRBV30

CDR3aa: CASHRGLGVNTEAFF
abundance: -
v_gene: TRBV5-4

CDR3aa: CASSPAALTDTQYF
abundance: -
v_gene: TRBV7-2

CDR3aa: CASSPYGNEQFF
abundance: -
v_gene: TRBV14

CDR3aa: CASSTTGTNTGELFF
abundance: once
v_gene: TRBV9

CDR3aa: CASTGGPGSREQYF
abundance: -
v_gene: TRBV5-4

CDR3aa: CASSRRLAGGGNEQFF
abundance: -
v_gene: TRBV11-3

CDR3aa: CATAPGGVGGELFF
abundance: few
v_gene: TRBV7-8

CDR3aa: CASSLMPEPGELFF
abundance: -
v_gene: TRBV5-5

CDR3aa: CASSRTEETQYF
abundance: -
v_gene: TRBV19

CDR3aa: CATSDLQPSGDTDTQYF
abundance: -
v_gene: TRBV24-1

CDR3aa: CASIDRAPTEAFF
abundance: -
v_gene: TRBV28

CDR3aa: CASSLDEGGPQYF
abundance: -
v_gene: TRBV7-2

CDR3aa: CASSSGQGNQPQHF
abundance: few
v_gene: TRBV5-1